The 8 T cell receptor beta chains below were found in one sample sequenced in a study of response to subunit inactivated influenza vaccine. One entry per CDR3 protein, called by TCRdb with MiXCR from the RT-PCR reads. The profile shows about 620,000 distinct CDR3 sequences, approximately 11% of them singletons. These data also featured in a second study, about T cells expressing NK-cell markers. As reported in that work: In generating TCR beta cDNA, 5'RACE template switching with UMIs was used.

The specimen comprised PBMCs from blood, sampled on the day of vaccination. The source of these receptors is a man aged 50-59 years who received an inactivated influenza vaccine.

The chain couples TRBV7-2 to TRBJ2-1; the match to TRBD2 covers 8 bases. Germline CDR1 SGHTA, CDR2 FQGNSA. The CDR3 is 16 amino acids. The ends lost 2 bases at V and 4 bases at J; junction bases unmatched: 7. The CDR3: CASSLSAAGEYNEQFF. The DNA of the CDR3 is TGTGCCAGCAGCTTAAGTGCAGCGGGGGAATACAATGAGCAGTTCTTC.

The V gene is TRBV15, the J gene TRBJ2-1; no reliable D call. The germline V gene encodes CDR1 LNHNV and CDR2 YYDKDF (reference sequence). Trimming shortened V by 0 bases and J by 0 bases, and 9 bases separated the two germline ends. This CDR3 spans 16 amino acids. The CDR3 bases are TGTGCCACCAGCAGAGATCCGAGAAACTCCTACAATGAGCAGTTCTTC. This encodes CATSRDPRNSYNEQFF.

This clonotype was found many times. In DNA form, the CDR3 reads TGTGCCAGCAGCGGAACTAGCGGAACCTACAATGAGCAGTTCTTC. This encodes CASSGTSGTYNEQFF. The chain links TRBV6-1 to TRBJ2-1; 8 nucleotides match TRBD2. V lost 6 bases and J lost 2; bases outside the gene matches: 6. The CDR3 has 15 amino acids. Germline V gene data show CDR1 as MNHNS and CDR2 as SASEGT.

A few counts support this clonotype. The rearrangement uses TRBV4-2 and TRBJ2-5; D gene ambiguous. The V gene's germline CDR1 is LGHNA and CDR2 YNFKEQ. The CDR3 has 13 amino acids. With 1 base removed from V and 3 bases from J, the gap between germline ends came to 6 bases. The CDR3 coding sequence is TGTGCCAGCAGCCAAGCCAGGAAAGAGACCCAGTACTTC. Protein product: CASSQARKETQYF.

The V gene is TRBV5-1, the J gene TRBJ2-6; 9 nucleotides line up with TRBD1. With V trimmed by 4 bases and J by 0 bases, 5 bases remained unmatched. Germline CDR1 is SGHRS and CDR2 is YFSETQ. The CDR3 loop spans 17 amino acids. As DNA, the CDR3 is TGCGCCAGCAGCGTGGGACAGGGCCTCTCTGGGGCCAACGTCCTGACTTTC. This codes for CASSVGQGLSGANVLTF.

This clonotype was recorded at least ten times. The genes are TRBV12-3 or TRBV12-4 and TRBJ2-1; D is undetermined. The CDR3 loop spans 15 amino acids. Trimming took 5 bases from V and 7 from J, leaving 18 bases between them. The CDR3 region is CASSPSTRARNEQFF. In nucleotides, the CDR3 is TGTGCCAGCAGTCCGTCAACCCGAGCGCGAAATGAGCAGTTCTTC.

This clonotype was seen at least ten times. The chain joins TRBV10-3 to TRBJ2-1; 8 bases align to TRBD1. Germline assignment: CDR1 ENHRY and CDR2 SYGVKD. This CDR3 comprises 15 residues. V was pared by 6 bases and J by 3 bases, with 7 bases of the junction left unmatched. CDR3 region: CAIRPTGTGYNEQFF. The DNA for the CDR3 is TGTGCCATCAGACCTACCGGGACAGGCTACAATGAGCAGTTCTTC.

This clonotype has more than one count but fewer than ten. J is TRBJ2-7 and V is TRBV28; no clear D gene. The CDR3 runs to 13 residues. The germline V gene has CDR1 MDHEN and CDR2 SYDVKM. V was shortened by 3 bases and J by 3 bases, with 9 bases between the two germline ends. The CDR3 coding sequence is TGTGCCAGCAGTTTTAGTGGAATCTACGAGCAGTACTTC. Protein: CASSFSGIYEQYF.